Each of the 25 T cell receptor beta chains below was sequenced from the same sample in a study of cytomegalovirus exposure and HLA in healthy donors. The PCR contained 60 Vbeta and 13 Jbeta primers. Generated by immunoSEQ multiplex PCR, the TCRdb table keeps only in-frame clones and is missing some. The data contain over 150,000 clones, roughly 77% of them singletons. Sequenced input: PBMCs. The receptor source for this set is a woman aged 45-65 years in good health and CMV-seropositive.

In its sample, this clone was seen a few times. Other DNA sequences of this sample code for an identical CDR3. This rearrangement joins TRBV29-1 to TRBJ2-2; no firm D call. With 6 bases removed from V and 3 bases from J, the gap between germline ends came to 8 bases. The CDR3 is 12 amino acids. CDR1 and CDR2 (germline): SQVTM, ANQGSEA. CDR3: CSVARDTGELFF. CDR3 nucleotides: TGCAGCGTAGCCCGGGACACCGGGGAGCTGTTTTTT.

CDR3 in amino acids: CASSFILGQGASYEQYF. In DNA, the CDR3 is TGTGCCAGCAGTTTCATTTTGGGACAGGGAGCCTCCTACGAGCAGTACTTC. The J gene is TRBJ2-7, the V gene TRBV28, with TRBD1 matching 9 bases. The ends lost 3 bases at V and 0 bases at J; junction bases unmatched: 9. The CDR3 spans 17 residues. Germline V gene lookup returns CDR1 MDHEN and CDR2 SYDVKM.

The chain combines TRBV7-2 with TRBJ1-3; unclear D gene. The CDR3 length is 13 residues. Germline V gene data show CDR1 as SGHTA and CDR2 as FQGNSA. Trimming stripped 6 bases from V and 0 bases from J, with 6 bases between. The CDR3 coding sequence is TGTGCCAGCAGGGGAGTCTCTGGAAACACCATATATTTT. Translated, it gives CASRGVSGNTIYF.

The chain has TRBV4-2 and TRBJ2-7; 9 bases fit TRBD1. This CDR3 contains 15 residues. Germline assignment: CDR1 LGHNA and CDR2 YNFKEQ. The V and J ends lost 2 bases and 3 bases, in that order; junction bases with no gene match: 5. The CDR3 region has the DNA TGTGCCAGCAGCCAAAACTGGGACAGGGTCTACGAGCAGTACTTC. Translation: CASSQNWDRVYEQYF.

The chain joins TRBV19 to TRBJ1-2; 7 nucleotides match TRBD1. CDR1 is LNHDA and CDR2 is SQIVND in the germline V gene (reference sequence). The trim removed 5 bases at V and 6 bases at J, leaving 18 bases unmatched. This CDR3 has 17 residues. CDR3 protein: CASSPWGLGQMRDGYTF. In nucleotides, the CDR3 is TGTGCCAGTAGTCCCTGGGGATTGGGACAGATGAGAGATGGCTACACCTTC.

This clone occurred a few times. The rearrangement uses TRBV5-1 and TRBJ2-7; no clear D gene. The V gene lost 6 bases and the J gene lost 2 bases, with 9 bases spanning the gap. The CDR3 contains 12 residues. CDR1 is SGHRS and CDR2 is YFSETQ in the germline V gene. Written as DNA, the CDR3 is TGCGCCAGCAATTCCCCAACCTACGAGCAGTACTTC. Amino acid sequence: CASNSPTYEQYF. Using reference TRBV5-1 and TRBJ2-7 for the parts outside the CDR3, the full variable domain is KAGVTQTPRYLIKTRGQQVTLSCSPISGHRSVSWYQQTPGQGLQFLFEYFSETQRNKGNFPGRFSGRQFSNSRSEMNVSTLELGDSALYLCASNSPTYEQYFGPGTRLTVT.

The CDR3 sequence: CASASTPVPGRTGYEQFF. Written as DNA, the CDR3 is TGTGCCAGCGCCTCAACCCCAGTCCCCGGCCGGACAGGGTATGAGCAGTTCTTC. V and J are TRBV9 and TRBJ2-1; 8 positions agree with TRBD1. The junction had 23 bases not matched to a gene; V was cut back by 7 bases and J by 8 bases. The germline V gene encodes CDR1 SGDLS and CDR2 YYNGEE. The CDR3 runs 18 residues.

The gene calls are TRBV5-1 and TRBJ2-7; TRBD1 agrees at 9 bases. Per germline, CDR1 SGHRS and CDR2 YFSETQ. V trimming: 3 bases; J trimming: 5 bases; junction bases outside the gene matches: 6. This CDR3 region has 14 residues. This chain's CDR3 is CASSYLQGANEQYF. CDR3 in DNA: TGCGCCAGCAGCTACTTACAGGGGGCAAACGAGCAGTACTTC.

CDR3 region: CASSQEASSGGAPYF. The CDR3 nucleotides read TGTGCCAGCAGCCAAGAAGCCTCTAGCGGGGGGGCTCCGTATTTT. J is TRBJ2-3 and V is TRBV4-2, with 12 bases fitting TRBD2. Looked up from germline, CDR1 is LGHNA and CDR2 is YNFKEQ. V was clipped by 0 bases and J by 14 bases; unmatched bases: 9. The CDR3 has 15 amino acids.

The chain has TRBV7-2 and TRBJ2-7; no clear D gene. V was trimmed by 5 bases and J by 3 bases, leaving 14 bases between them. Germline-derived CDR1 and CDR2 are SGHTA and FQGNSA. The CDR3 contains 14 residues. Here the CDR3 reads CASSQVGTDYEQYF. As DNA, the CDR3 is TGTGCCAGCAGCCAGGTGGGCACCGACTACGAGCAGTACTTC.

This clone was counted a few times. V gene TRBV6-5 combines with J gene TRBJ2-2; 8 bases fit TRBD2. CDR1 and CDR2 (germline): MNHEY, SVGAGI. CDR3 length equals 13 residues. J lost 6 bases, V lost 5 bases, and 2 bases had no gene match. In DNA form, the CDR3 reads TGTGCCAGCAGTCGGCGGGGGGCCGGGGAGCTGTTTTTT. Amino acid sequence: CASSRRGAGELFF.

The chain employs TRBV7-3 and TRBJ1-6; D perhaps matches TRBD1 (5 bases). There are 17 residues in the CDR3. The V end was cut by 2 bases, the J end by 7 bases, with 18 bases between. The germline V gene encodes CDR1 SGHTA and CDR2 FQGTGA. This CDR3 reads CASSLFGGGFSNSPLHF. The CDR3 region has the DNA TGTGCCAGCAGCTTATTTGGGGGGGGATTTTCGAATTCACCCCTCCACTTT.

For the CDR3, the DNA is TGCGCCAGCAGTCCATTAGGGCGGGTCGACTATGGCTACACCTTC. Its protein product is CASSPLGRVDYGYTF. The gene calls are TRBV4-1 and TRBJ1-2; D is unclear. This CDR3 is built from 15 residues. The germline V gene encodes CDR1 MGHRA and CDR2 YSYEKL. V lost 6 bases and J 3 bases, leaving 17 bases between the germline ends.

This chain joins TRBV9 and TRBJ2-1; possibly TRBD2 for D (6 bases). The length of the CDR3 is 15 residues. Germline V gives CDR1 SGDLS, CDR2 YYNGEE. The germline V and J ends were trimmed by 1 base and 7 bases, with 15 bases remaining between them. The CDR3 DNA follows: TGTGCCAGCAGCGTAACCGGGACTGAAATGAATGAGCAGTTCTTC. Its translation: CASSVTGTEMNEQFF. The variable domain in full, completed from reference TRBV9 and TRBJ2-1, reads DSGVTQTPKHLITATGQRVTLRCSPRSGDLSVYWYQQSLDQGLQFLIQYYNGEERAKGNILERFSAQQFPDLHSELNLSSLELGDSALYFCASSVTGTEMNEQFFGPGTRLTVL.

V is TRBV11-1 and J is TRBJ2-3, with 7 bases identical to TRBD2. Trimming took 4 bases from V and 5 from J; bases not matched to a gene: 12. There are 16 residues in the CDR3. The germline V gene has CDR1 SGHAT and CDR2 FQDESV (reference sequence). The CDR3 here is CASSSRLASVRDTQYF. The DNA for the CDR3 is TGTGCCAGCAGCTCCCGACTAGCCTCCGTTCGAGATACGCAGTATTTT. Filled out from reference TRBV11-1 and TRBJ2-3, the complete variable domain reads EAEVAQSPRYKITEKSQAVAFWCDPISGHATLYWYRQILGQGPELLVQFQDESVVDDSQLPKDRFSAERLKGVDSTLKIQPAELGDSAMYLCASSSRLASVRDTQYFGPGTRLTVL.

CDR3 residues: CASSITVSGSPLHF. DNA of the CDR3: TGTGCCAGCAGTATCACCGTTAGTGGTTCACCCCTCCACTTT. The chain links TRBV2 to TRBJ1-6, with D hard to call. Germline V CDR1 and CDR2: SNHLY, FYNNEI. This CDR3 contains 14 residues. The V end lost 5 bases, the J end lost 9 bases, and 14 bases lay between the germline ends.

The count of this clone is one. The CDR3 spells CASSRILGLAGGVTDTQYF. The CDR3 DNA reads TGTGCCAGCAGCCGCATCCTGGGACTAGCGGGGGGGGTCACAGATACGCAGTATTTT. This sequence joins TRBV9 and TRBJ2-3; 16 bases line up with TRBD2. V trimming: 4 bases; J trimming: 2 bases; junction bases outside the gene matches: 10. CDR3 length equals 19 residues. CDR1 and CDR2 from the germline V gene are SGDLS and YYNGEE.

The rearrangement joins TRBV11-3 to TRBJ1-3; perhaps TRBD1 as D (5 bases). CDR3 length equals 16 residues. V lost 1 base to trimming and J lost 0 bases, with 10 bases between them. Germline CDR1 and CDR2: SGHNT and YENEEA. The CDR3 sequence is CASSLGGAASGNTIYF. The CDR3 DNA reads as TGTGCCAGCAGCTTAGGTGGGGCAGCCTCTGGAAACACCATATATTTT.

The chain carries TRBV7-3 and TRBJ2-3, with D possibly TRBD1 on 5 matching bases. The germline V gene encodes CDR1 SGHTA and CDR2 FQGTGA. This CDR3 region has 14 residues. Deletions cut 3 bases from V and 1 base from J, with 8 bases between. CDR3 bases: TGTGCCAGCAGCTTCTTGACAGGCACAGATACGCAGTATTTT. Its translation: CASSFLTGTDTQYF.

The chain couples TRBV5-1 to TRBJ2-5, with D perhaps TRBD1 (5 bases). The CDR3 is made up of 13 amino acids. Germline CDR1 SGHRS, CDR2 YFSETQ. Trimming left V 3 bases short and J 5 bases short, with 11 bases between. The DNA of the CDR3 is TGCGCCAGCAGCTACGCAGGGTACGAGACCCAGTACTTC. Its translation: CASSYAGYETQYF.

CDR3 in amino acids: CASSLDGGDLEQFF. The CDR3 DNA follows: TGTGCCAGCAGCTTAGACGGGGGGGACCTTGAGCAGTTCTTC. The rearrangement uses TRBV7-9 and TRBJ2-1, with TRBD2 matching 8 bases. This CDR3 is built from 14 residues. Germline V gives CDR1 SEHNR, CDR2 FQNEAQ (reference sequence). The junction had 5 bases not matched to a gene; V was cut back by 1 base and J by 9 bases.

This clone was observed a handful of times. The CDR3 is CASSRGQGTGELFF. The CDR3 DNA is TGTGCCAGCAGCCGGGGACAGGGGACCGGGGAGCTGTTTTTT. The chain has TRBV7-2 and TRBJ2-2, with 10 bases that match TRBD1. CDR1 is SGHTA and CDR2 is FQGNSA in the germline V gene. The trim removed 5 bases at V and 5 bases at J, leaving 2 bases unmatched. The CDR3 extends over 14 amino acids. Using reference TRBV7-2 and TRBJ2-2 for the parts outside the CDR3, the full variable domain is GAGVSQSPSNKVTEKGKDVELRCDPISGHTALYWYRQSLGQGLEFLIYFQGNSAPDKSGLPSDRFSAERTGGSVSTLTIQRTQQEDSAVYLCASSRGQGTGELFFGEGSRLTVL.

In regard to this clone: This sample also contains other DNA sequences that code for the same CDR3. The V call is TRBV14, the J call TRBJ1-1; TRBD1 might be the D (5 bases). This CDR3 comprises 13 residues. Trimming pared 3 bases from V and 4 bases from J, leaving 9 bases between. Germline loops: CDR1 SGHDN, CDR2 FVKESK. CDR3: CASSQGRVTEAFF. The CDR3 bases are TGTGCCAGCAGCCAGGGCAGGGTCACTGAAGCTTTCTTT.

V usage is TRBV6-5 and J usage is TRBJ2-5; a possible D gene is TRBD1 (6 bases). The CDR3 contains 14 residues. CDR1 MNHEY and CDR2 SVGAGI come from the germline V gene. V was pared by 2 bases and J by 4 bases, with 11 bases between. The chain's CDR3 is CASSYVGARETQYF. CDR3 nucleotides: TGTGCCAGCAGTTACGTGGGGGCGCGAGAGACCCAGTACTTC.

The chain carries TRBV7-8 and TRBJ1-4; D remains unclear. CDR1 is SGHVS and CDR2 is FQNEAQ in the germline V gene. This CDR3 region has 14 residues. Trimming pared 2 bases from V and 0 bases from J, leaving 4 bases between. CDR3 sequence reads: CASSLRATNEKLFF. The CDR3 DNA reads TGTGCCAGCAGCTTACGTGCAACTAATGAAAAACTGTTTTTT. Full variable domain (rest looked up from reference TRBV7-8 and TRBJ1-4): GAGVSQSPRYKVAKRGQDVALRCDPISGHVSLFWYQQALGQGPEFLTYFQNEAQLDKSGLPSDRFFAERPEGSVSTLKIQRTQQEDSAVYLCASSLRATNEKLFFGSGTQLSVL.